Below, 19 T cell receptor beta chains from the same sample are listed, as sequenced in a study of early T cells in non-severe SARS-CoV-2 infection. TCRdb ran MiXCR on the 5' RACE reads and lists one entry per CDR3 protein. The sample shows 75,000 to 80,000 distinct CDR3 sequences, approximately 10% of them seen only once. Sequenced material: whole blood, taken at baseline. All receptors come from an adult who was a healthcare worker with PCR-confirmed SARS-CoV-2 infection or an uninfected control (not recorded which).

This clonotype was seen only a few times. V and J are TRBV20-1 and TRBJ2-3; D gene unclear. V lost 3 bases, J lost 0 bases, and 13 bases lay in between. Per the germline V gene, CDR1 is DFQATT and CDR2 is SNEGSKA (reference sequence). This CDR3 is 15 amino acids long. The CDR3 DNA reads TGCAGTGCTAGTGATAACAGTATTAGCACAGATACGCAGTATTTT. This translates into CSASDNSISTDTQYF.

This clonotype has just a few counts. The CDR3 is CASSFGSSQGTDTQYF. The DNA of the CDR3 is TGTGCCAGCAGCTTTGGGTCGTCACAGGGAACAGATACGCAGTATTTT. V gene TRBV7-9 combines with J gene TRBJ2-3, with TRBD1 as a possible D gene (6 bases). Deletions cut 3 bases from V and 3 bases from J, with 16 bases between. The CDR3 runs 16 residues. Looked up from germline, CDR1 is SEHNR and CDR2 is FQNEAQ (reference sequence).

At least ten counts were recorded for this clonotype. The CDR3 DNA reads TGTGCCAGCAGCTTAGATGGTGGAAACACCATATATTTT. Translating it yields CASSLDGGNTIYF. The genes are TRBV7-2 and TRBJ1-3; D uncertain. V shed 1 base and J shed 3 bases, with 4 bases lying between them. The V gene's germline CDR1 is SGHTA and CDR2 FQGNSA. This CDR3 comprises 13 residues.

The genes are TRBV9 and TRBJ2-5; D not resolved. Germline CDR1 SGDLS, CDR2 YYNGEE. The CDR3 runs 12 residues. V was cut by 0 bases and J by 3 bases, with 3 bases left in between. The CDR3 sequence is CASSVEEETQYF. The CDR3 DNA sequence: TGTGCCAGCAGCGTAGAGGAAGAGACCCAGTACTTC.

The J gene is TRBJ2-3, the V gene TRBV6-5, with 15 bases identical to TRBD2. CDR1 and CDR2 (germline): MNHEY, SVGAGI. The CDR3 totals 16 residues. Unmatched junction bases numbered 6, after V lost 6 bases and J lost 5 bases. The CDR3 bases are TGTGCCAGCAGCCTGGGACTAGCGGGGGGACGAGATACGCAGTATTTT. Translated: CASSLGLAGGRDTQYF.

This clonotype was counted many times. V gene TRBV29-1 combines with J gene TRBJ2-5, with unresolved D. V was shortened by 5 bases and J by 1 base, with 8 bases between the two germline ends. The CDR3 loop spans 12 amino acids. CDR1 and CDR2 from the germline V gene are SQVTM and ANQGSEA. The CDR3 nucleotides read TGCAGCGTTCCTGTACTCCAAGAGACCCAGTACTTC. Translated: CSVPVLQETQYF. Looking up the rest from reference TRBV29-1 and TRBJ2-5 gives the full variable domain: SAVISQKPSRDICQRGTSLTIQCQVDSQVTMMFWYRQQPGQSLTLIATANQGSEATYESGFVIDKFPISRPNLTFSTLTVSNMSPEDSSIYLCSVPVLQETQYFGPGTRLLVL.

The table lists this clonotype with a few counts. The chain carries TRBV7-7 and TRBJ2-3, with 9 nucleotides matching TRBD2. Losses at the gene ends were 6 bases for V and 4 bases for J; bases not matched to a gene: 8. Germline V CDR1 and CDR2: SSHAT, FNYEAQ (reference sequence). The CDR3 is made up of 15 amino acids. DNA for the CDR3: TGTGCCAGCAGTCAGAGCGGGGGGCTCCCAGATACGCAGTATTTT. Translating it yields CASSQSGGLPDTQYF.

The table lists this clonotype with many counts. The DNA of the CDR3 is TGCGCCAGCAGCTTGGGTCTGGAGCAGTTCTTC. Residues: CASSLGLEQFF. The chain links TRBV5-1 to TRBJ2-1; no definite D call. The CDR3 consists of 11 residues. Trimming stripped 0 bases from V and 10 bases from J, with 5 bases between. The V gene's germline CDR1 is SGHRS and CDR2 YFSETQ.

This clonotype was counted many times. CDR3 sequence reads: CASSVAQLPTGELFF. DNA of the CDR3: TGCGCCAGCAGTGTCGCCCAGCTGCCCACCGGGGAGCTGTTTTTT. The rearrangement joins TRBV10-1 to TRBJ2-2, with unresolved D. Deletions cut 4 bases from V and 4 bases from J, with 13 bases between. This CDR3 comprises 15 residues. The germline CDR1 and CDR2 sequences are WNHNN and SYGVQD (reference sequence).

This clonotype was counted a few times. The V and J genes are TRBV9 and TRBJ2-1; possibly TRBD1 or TRBD2 for D (6 bases each). The CDR3 loop spans 17 amino acids. Germline CDR1 is SGDLS and CDR2 is YYNGEE. V lost 3 bases and J 0 bases, leaving 16 bases between the germline ends. CDR3 sequence: CASSELPGGLSYNEQFF. In DNA form, the CDR3 reads TGTGCCAGCAGCGAGCTCCCCGGGGGCCTCTCCTACAATGAGCAGTTCTTC. Based on the CDR3 plus reference TRBV9 and TRBJ2-1, the full variable domain is DSGVTQTPKHLITATGQRVTLRCSPRSGDLSVYWYQQSLDQGLQFLIQYYNGEERAKGNILERFSAQQFPDLHSELNLSSLELGDSALYFCASSELPGGLSYNEQFFGPGTRLTVL.

This chain joins TRBV5-4 and TRBJ1-1; D is uncertain. V lost 2 bases, J lost 1 base, and 6 bases lay in between. The CDR3 runs to 13 residues. Germline V lookup: CDR1 SGHNT, CDR2 YYREEE (reference sequence). The CDR3 DNA sequence: TGTGCCAGCAGCTTTGTTTGGAACACTGAAGCTTTCTTT. It yields the protein CASSFVWNTEAFF. The complete variable domain, with remaining parts taken from reference TRBV5-4 and TRBJ1-1, reads ETGVTQSPTHLIKTRGQQVTLRCSSQSGHNTVSWYQQALGQGPQFIFQYYREEENGRGNFPPRFSGLQFPNYSSELNVNALELDDSALYLCASSFVWNTEAFFGQGTRLTVV.

This clonotype has a handful of counts. The rearrangement joins TRBV5-1 to TRBJ1-2; D perhaps matches TRBD1 (5 bases). V was cut by 0 bases and J by 5 bases, with 11 bases left in between. From germline, CDR1 is SGHRS and CDR2 YFSETQ. The CDR3 is 14 residues long. In DNA, the CDR3 is TGCGCCAGCAGCTTGGAGACAGAGCGATATGGCTACACCTTC. This translates into CASSLETERYGYTF.

This chain links TRBV7-2 with TRBJ2-1; D is unclear. V was cut by 3 bases and J by 0 bases, with 21 bases left in between. CDR1 is SGHTA, CDR2 FQGNSA, per germline. The CDR3 spans 19 residues. The CDR3 nucleotides read TGTGCCAGCAGCTTGCTTGGGCTTCCCCCGGTGGGCTCCTACAATGAGCAGTTCTTC. It yields the protein CASSLLGLPPVGSYNEQFF.

This clonotype was seen only once. This chain links TRBV11-2 with TRBJ2-3; D is unclear. Germline V gene data show CDR1 as SGHAT and CDR2 as FQNNGV. V lost 5 bases to trimming and J lost 2 bases, with 5 bases between them. The CDR3 has 12 amino acids. The CDR3 nucleotides are TGTGCCAGCAGCAAGGACACAGATACGCAGTATTTT. Encoded protein: CASSKDTDTQYF.

V gene TRBV6-1 combines with J gene TRBJ1-6; maybe TRBD1 (5 bases). The V end lost 8 bases, the J end lost 5 bases, and 13 bases lay between the germline ends. The length of the CDR3 is 14 residues. In germline, CDR1 is MNHNS, CDR2 SASEGT. CDR3 protein: CASGFQQDNSPLHF. The CDR3 DNA is TGTGCCAGCGGGTTCCAACAGGATAATTCACCCCTCCACTTT.

This chain connects TRBV4-3 to TRBJ2-1; 7 positions agree with TRBD1. After removal of 2 bases from V and 6 bases from J, the junction contained 10 bases not matched to a gene. Germline CDR1 is LGHNA and CDR2 is YSLEER. The CDR3 consists of 16 residues. CDR3 amino acids: CASSQRPQGVSNEQFF. The DNA of the CDR3 is TGCGCCAGCAGCCAAAGACCCCAGGGGGTGAGCAATGAGCAGTTCTTC.

This rearrangement joins TRBV6-2 or TRBV6-3 to TRBJ1-5; 8 bases are a match to TRBD1. Unmatched junction bases numbered 19, after V lost 8 bases and J lost 7 bases. Per the germline V gene, CDR1 is MNHEY and CDR2 is SVGEGT. There are 17 residues in the CDR3. CDR3 loop: CASGNPTGEASRQPQHF. The CDR3 nucleotides read TGTGCCAGCGGGAACCCGACAGGGGAAGCGTCACGGCAGCCCCAGCATTTT.

This clonotype was observed at least ten times. The junction departs from the called germline gene at one end, perhaps through a read error. V usage is TRBV7-9 and J usage is TRBJ1-5; D perhaps matches TRBD1 (5 bases). From germline, CDR1 is SEHNR and CDR2 FQNEAQ (reference sequence). CDR3 size: 12 residues. This CDR3 reads CSSSDGGQPQHF. The CDR3, as DNA: TGTTCCAGCAGCGACGGGGGTCAGCCCCAGCATTTT.

This clonotype was found many times. In DNA form, the CDR3 reads TGCGCCAGCAGCCAAGATCTCCAGACCTACGAGCAGTACTTC. Translation: CASSQDLQTYEQYF. This sequence joins TRBV4-1 and TRBJ2-7, with D hard to call. The CDR3 is 14 residues long. Germline V lookup: CDR1 MGHRA, CDR2 YSYEKL. Trimming removed 0 bases at V and 2 bases at J, with 8 bases between.